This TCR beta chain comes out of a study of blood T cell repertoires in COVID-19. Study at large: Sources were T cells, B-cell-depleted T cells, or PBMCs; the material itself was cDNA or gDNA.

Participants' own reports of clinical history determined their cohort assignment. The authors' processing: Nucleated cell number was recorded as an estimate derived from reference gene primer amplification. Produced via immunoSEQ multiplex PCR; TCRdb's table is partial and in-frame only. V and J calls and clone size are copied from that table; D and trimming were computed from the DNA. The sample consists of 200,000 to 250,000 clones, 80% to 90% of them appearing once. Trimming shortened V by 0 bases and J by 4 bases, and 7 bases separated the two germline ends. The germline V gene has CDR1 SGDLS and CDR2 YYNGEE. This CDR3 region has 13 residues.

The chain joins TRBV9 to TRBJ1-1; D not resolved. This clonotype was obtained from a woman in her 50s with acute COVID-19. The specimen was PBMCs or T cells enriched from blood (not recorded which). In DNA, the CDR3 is TGTGCCAGCAGCGTAGAACATACCACTGAAGCTTTCTTT. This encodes CASSVEHTTEAFF.